These 32 T cell receptor beta chains were sequenced from one sample in a study of blood T cell repertoires in COVID-19. Repertoires were generated with immunoSEQ multiplex PCR, while TCRdb's copy carries only in-frame clones and drops some. Among nearly 300,000 clones listed, around 89% were seen once. The specimen was peripheral blood. These receptors came from a woman in her thirties who had recovered from COVID-19.

This chain links TRBV11-2 with TRBJ2-2, with a possible D match to TRBD1 (6 bases). Trimming pared 1 base from V and 0 bases from J, leaving 9 bases between. The CDR3 sequence is 16 residues long. Germline CDR1 is SGHAT and CDR2 is FQNNGV. The CDR3 DNA sequence: TGTGCCAGCAGCTTAGCAGGGGTTACGAACACCGGGGAGCTGTTTTTT. It is translated as CASSLAGVTNTGELFF.

This clone showed up just once. This chain connects TRBV6-5 to TRBJ2-7, with 10 positions matching TRBD1. The CDR3 sequence is 13 residues long. Per the germline V gene, CDR1 is MNHEY and CDR2 is SVGAGI. V lost 6 bases and J lost 6; bases outside the gene matches: 5. The CDR3 nucleotides read TGTGCCAGCAGCGACCGACAGGGGGCCGAGCAGTACTTC. It codes for CASSDRQGAEQYF.

V usage is TRBV5-4 and J usage is TRBJ2-3; 9 bases agree with TRBD2. The CDR3 runs 13 residues. After removal of 4 bases from V and 13 bases from J, the junction contained 10 bases not matched to a gene. Per germline, CDR1 SGHNT and CDR2 YYREEE (reference sequence). DNA for the CDR3: TGTGCCAGCAGCCCGACCGGGGTAGCGGGGGAGTATTTT. Residues: CASSPTGVAGEYF. The full variable domain, completed using reference TRBV5-4 and TRBJ2-3, is ETGVTQSPTHLIKTRGQQVTLRCSSQSGHNTVSWYQQALGQGPQFIFQYYREEENGRGNFPPRFSGLQFPNYSSELNVNALELDDSALYLCASSPTGVAGEYFGPGTRLTVL.

J is TRBJ1-4 and V is TRBV5-4; 7 bases are shared with TRBD1. Germline CDR1 is SGHNT and CDR2 is YYREEE (reference sequence). The V and J ends lost 0 bases and 3 bases, in that order; junction bases with no gene match: 8. This CDR3 contains 17 residues. CDR3 nucleotides: TGTGCCAGCAGCTTGGCCCCACACCAGGGGGCTAATGAAAAACTGTTTTTT. Encoded protein: CASSLAPHQGANEKLFF. Based on the CDR3 plus reference TRBV5-4 and TRBJ1-4, the full variable domain is ETGVTQSPTHLIKTRGQQVTLRCSSQSGHNTVSWYQQALGQGPQFIFQYYREEENGRGNFPPRFSGLQFPNYSSELNVNALELDDSALYLCASSLAPHQGANEKLFFGSGTQLSVL.

The rearrangement links TRBV7-9 to TRBJ1-6; possible D gene TRBD1, 5 bases. Trimming cost V 3 bases and J 9 bases, with 9 bases left between them. Germline V gene sequence: CDR1 SEHNR, CDR2 FQNEAQ (reference sequence). The length of the CDR3 is 13 residues. The DNA for the CDR3 is TGTGCCAGCAGCTTCGGGGGATTTTCACCCCTCCACTTT. It encodes CASSFGGFSPLHF.

The V call is TRBV28, the J call TRBJ2-7; 9 nucleotides match TRBD2. The germline V gene encodes CDR1 MDHEN and CDR2 SYDVKM. This CDR3 has 15 residues. V shed 1 base, J shed 2 bases, and the junction held 3 bases outside the gene matches. CDR3 sequence: CASSLYRLAAYEQYF. The DNA for the CDR3 is TGTGCCAGCAGTTTATATCGACTAGCGGCCTACGAGCAGTACTTC.

The chain employs TRBV18 and TRBJ2-7; 12 nucleotides match TRBD1. There are 14 residues in the CDR3. The germline V gene has CDR1 KGHSH and CDR2 LQKENI. The J segment lost 6 bases and the V segment lost 5 bases, leaving 5 bases of the junction unmatched. The CDR3 sequence is CASSSGTGGSEQYF. The CDR3 DNA is TGTGCCAGCTCATCCGGGACAGGGGGCTCCGAGCAGTACTTC.

The J gene is TRBJ1-1, the V gene TRBV6-1; D might be TRBD1 (6 bases). This CDR3 has 14 residues. The germline V gene has CDR1 MNHNS and CDR2 SASEGT. Trimming removed 3 bases at V and 1 base at J, with 9 bases between. CDR3 nucleotides: TGTGCCAGCAGTGAGGACAGAACGAACACTGAAGCTTTCTTT. Protein: CASSEDRTNTEAFF.

The CDR3 reads CATQRDSSSTDTQYF. The CDR3 bases are TGCGCCACCCAACGGGACAGTTCTAGCACAGATACGCAGTATTTT. The rearrangement uses TRBV5-1 and TRBJ2-3; 7 bases line up with TRBD1. The V and J ends lost 9 bases and 0 bases, in that order; junction bases with no gene match: 10. Germline lookup yields CDR1 SGHRS and CDR2 YFSETQ. CDR3 length equals 15 residues. The whole variable domain, filled in from reference TRBV5-1 and TRBJ2-3, reads KAGVTQTPRYLIKTRGQQVTLSCSPISGHRSVSWYQQTPGQGLQFLFEYFSETQRNKGNFPGRFSGRQFSNSRSEMNVSTLELGDSALYLCATQRDSSSTDTQYFGPGTRLTVL.

V gene TRBV7-2 combines with J gene TRBJ1-6, with D possibly matching TRBD1 (6 bases). The CDR3 is made up of 15 amino acids. Germline V gene data show CDR1 as SGHTA and CDR2 as FQGNSA. Trimming cost V 5 bases and J 6 bases, with 14 bases left between them. The CDR3 bases are TGTGCCAGCAGCAAAAAGGCAGGGGTTAATTCACCCCTCCACTTT. Translated: CASSKKAGVNSPLHF.

CDR3 amino acids: CASSFGGGQAQYF. The CDR3 coding sequence is TGCGCCAGCAGCTTTGGCGGGGGGCAGGCCCAGTACTTC. The chain has TRBV5-1 and TRBJ2-5, with 8 bases matching TRBD2. This CDR3 spans 13 amino acids. The V segment lost 2 bases and the J segment 9 bases; nucleotides outside the gene matches: 6. Germline lookup yields CDR1 SGHRS and CDR2 YFSETQ.

The genes are TRBV27 and TRBJ1-1; D ambiguous. The CDR3 has 13 residues. Germline V lookup: CDR1 MNHEY, CDR2 SMNVEV (reference sequence). The V and J ends lost 1 base and 5 bases respectively, with 8 bases between them. CDR3 coding DNA: TGTGCCAGCAGTTTATACAGAGAGACTGAAGCTTTCTTT. Protein: CASSLYRETEAFF.

This clone was seen a few times. The chain carries TRBV7-6 and TRBJ2-7; D is possibly TRBD2 (6 bases). The CDR3 covers 15 residues. Between the trimmed V and J ends, which lost 5 bases and 3 bases, there was a span of 17 bases. The germline CDR1 and CDR2 sequences are SGHVS and FNYEAQ. CDR3 amino acids: CASSLGLNFNYEQYF. The CDR3 bases are TGTGCCAGCAGCCTGGGACTGAATTTTAACTACGAGCAGTACTTC.

The rearrangement joins TRBV11-2 to TRBJ1-2, with a weak D call TRBD1 (6 bases). CDR3 length: 15 residues. The germline V gene has CDR1 SGHAT and CDR2 FQNNGV. V lost 3 bases to trimming and J lost 5 bases, with 16 bases between them. The chain's CDR3 is CASSFGGQRRYGYTF. The CDR3, as DNA: TGTGCCAGCAGCTTCGGCGGACAGAGAAGGTATGGCTACACCTTC.

The V and J genes are TRBV7-8 and TRBJ1-5, with 8 bases aligning to TRBD1. This CDR3 contains 17 residues. In germline, CDR1 is SGHVS, CDR2 FQNEAQ. Trimming cost V 4 bases and J 4 bases; bases outside gene matches: 12. CDR3: CASSSMGGQGQNQPQHF. CDR3 in DNA: TGTGCCAGCAGCTCCATGGGTGGACAGGGACAGAATCAGCCCCAGCATTTT.

The rearrangement uses TRBV5-4 and TRBJ2-6, with D possibly TRBD1 on 6 matching bases. Germline V gene sequence: CDR1 SGHNT, CDR2 YYREEE (reference sequence). Trimming pared 4 bases from V and 1 base from J, leaving 9 bases between. This CDR3 is built from 15 residues. The CDR3 DNA follows: TGTGCCAGCAGCCCCGGACAGTCTGGGGCCAACGTCCTGACTTTC. Amino acids: CASSPGQSGANVLTF.

The chain couples TRBV9 to TRBJ2-7; weak D call: TRBD2 (5 bases). CDR1 SGDLS and CDR2 YYNGEE come from the germline V gene. This CDR3 contains 14 residues. V was pared by 0 bases and J by 7 bases, with 14 bases between. The CDR3 spells CASSVGELWEEQYF. The DNA for the CDR3 is TGTGCCAGCAGCGTAGGTGAGCTCTGGGAGGAGCAGTACTTC.

The V and J genes are TRBV11-2 and TRBJ1-1; 12 bases agree with TRBD1. With V trimmed by 5 bases and J by 4 bases, 5 bases remained unmatched. This CDR3 is built from 15 residues. Germline V gene data show CDR1 as SGHAT and CDR2 as FQNNGV. In DNA, the CDR3 is TGTGCCAGCAGCGTCCGGGACAGGGGGCTCACTGAAGCTTTCTTT. This sequence encodes CASSVRDRGLTEAFF.

This chain connects TRBV2 to TRBJ2-1, with a tentative D call TRBD2 (6 bases). The V end was cut by 4 bases, the J end by 4 bases, with 14 bases between. The CDR3 has 15 amino acids. CDR1 SNHLY and CDR2 FYNNEI come from the germline V gene. CDR3 protein: CASSGQLGGYNEQFF. As DNA, the CDR3 is TGTGCCAGCAGTGGACAGCTCGGGGGTTACAATGAGCAGTTCTTC.

The chain's CDR3 is CASSTTNQPQHF. Written as DNA, the CDR3 is TGTGCCAGCAGCACAACCAATCAGCCCCAGCATTTT. The V and J genes are TRBV9 and TRBJ1-5; no clear D. V was clipped by 4 bases and J by 3 bases, with 5 bases between them. Germline V lookup: CDR1 SGDLS, CDR2 YYNGEE. The CDR3 runs 12 residues.

The chain employs TRBV6-5 and TRBJ1-6, with D perhaps TRBD1 (5 bases). CDR3 length: 14 residues. Per the germline V gene, CDR1 is MNHEY and CDR2 is SVGAGI. V was clipped by 6 bases and J by 9 bases, with 15 bases between them. Written as DNA, the CDR3 is TGTGCCAGCAGCCCCAGGGAGGGAGGTTCACCCCTCCACTTT. Encoded protein: CASSPREGGSPLHF.

This chain uses TRBV28 with TRBJ1-2; D unclear. V gave up 4 bases and J gave up 8 bases, with 17 bases separating them. The CDR3 spans 14 residues. Per the germline V gene, CDR1 is MDHEN and CDR2 is SYDVKM. Here the CDR3 reads CASSSTLWEPGYTF. As DNA, the CDR3 is TGTGCCAGCAGTTCCACCCTGTGGGAGCCCGGCTACACCTTC.

V gene TRBV27 combines with J gene TRBJ2-1; perhaps TRBD1 as D (6 bases). CDR1 MNHEY and CDR2 SMNVEV come from the germline V gene (reference sequence). Trimming took off 8 bases at V and 5 bases at J, with 16 bases between the two ends. CDR3 length: 14 residues. CDR3 sequence reads: CASADRRNNNEQFF. CDR3 coding DNA: TGTGCCAGCGCCGACAGGAGGAATAACAATGAGCAGTTCTTC.

CDR3 nucleotides: TGTGCCAGTAGTCTAGGCGGTTGGCACACTGAAGCTTTCTTT. Translated: CASSLGGWHTEAFF. The chain recombines TRBV19 with TRBJ1-1; D not resolved. V gave up 5 bases and J gave up 3 bases, with 13 bases separating them. Germline V CDR1 and CDR2: LNHDA, SQIVND (reference sequence). The CDR3 totals 14 residues. The full variable domain, completed using reference TRBV19 and TRBJ1-1, is DGGITQSPKYLFRKEGQNVTLSCEQNLNHDAMYWYRQDPGQGLRLIYYSQIVNDFQKGDIAEGYSVSREKKESFPLTVTSAQKNPTAFYLCASSLGGWHTEAFFGQGTRLTVV.

The chain carries TRBV11-2 and TRBJ1-2; 8 bases agree with TRBD1. From germline, CDR1 is SGHAT and CDR2 FQNNGV. The CDR3 is 12 residues long. V shed 5 bases, J shed 10 bases, and the junction held 6 bases outside the gene matches. CDR3 nucleotide sequence: TGTGCCAGCAGCCGACAGGGGCCTCACTACACCTTC. It encodes CASSRQGPHYTF.

The chain carries TRBV3-1 (or the pseudogene TRBV3-2) and TRBJ1-1; D gene ambiguous. CDR1 is LGHDT and CDR2 is YNNKEL in the germline V gene (reference sequence). There are 15 residues in the CDR3. Deletions cut 4 bases from V and 4 bases from J, with 16 bases between. The CDR3 reads CASSPISLVGTEAFF. In DNA form, the CDR3 reads TGTGCCAGCAGCCCTATAAGTCTGGTCGGCACTGAAGCTTTCTTT.

The J gene is TRBJ1-4, the V gene TRBV7-8; TRBD1 aligns across 8 bases. With 5 bases clipped from V and 4 bases from J, the junction kept 6 bases outside the gene matches. This CDR3 has 15 residues. Looked up from germline, CDR1 is SGHVS and CDR2 is FQNEAQ. CDR3 bases: TGTGCCAGCAGCCTCCCAGGGGGCTATAATGAAAAACTGTTTTTT. Its protein product is CASSLPGGYNEKLFF.

In DNA form, the CDR3 reads TGCGCCAGCAGCTTGGGGGCTATTAGCTCCTACGAGCAGTACTTC. Amino acids: CASSLGAISSYEQYF. V and J are TRBV5-1 and TRBJ2-7; D gene ambiguous. Germline V gives CDR1 SGHRS, CDR2 YFSETQ. This CDR3 contains 15 residues. V shed 0 bases and J shed 0 bases, with 10 bases lying between them.

The chain combines TRBV28 with TRBJ2-4; the D gene is possibly TRBD2 (6 bases). Looked up from germline, CDR1 is MDHEN and CDR2 is SYDVKM. The V end was cut by 5 bases, the J end by 8 bases, with 22 bases between. The CDR3 length is 16 residues. This CDR3 is CASSSNLGAGLDIQYF. The CDR3 nucleotides are TGTGCCAGCAGTAGCAACCTAGGGGCGGGGTTGGACATTCAGTACTTC.

V usage is TRBV18 and J usage is TRBJ2-7; D call uncertain. Trimming took 5 bases from V and 2 from J, leaving 16 bases between them. From germline, CDR1 is KGHSH and CDR2 LQKENI. CDR3 length: 15 residues. CDR3 amino acids: CASSSGYAQTYEQYF. In nucleotides, the CDR3 is TGTGCCAGCTCATCGGGTTACGCCCAAACCTACGAGCAGTACTTC.

This sequence joins TRBV7-9 and TRBJ1-6; weak D call: TRBD1 (6 bases). CDR1 and CDR2 from the germline V gene are SEHNR and FQNEAQ (reference sequence). V lost 4 bases, J lost 6 bases, and 7 bases lay in between. The CDR3 spans 13 residues. CDR3 sequence (DNA): TGTGCCAGCAGCTCAGGGGTTAATTCACCCCTCCACTTT. It yields the protein CASSSGVNSPLHF.

The V call is TRBV24-1, the J call TRBJ2-5; possible D gene TRBD2, 5 bases. CDR3 length: 15 amino acids. The germline V and J ends were trimmed by 5 bases and 2 bases, with 14 bases remaining between them. In germline, CDR1 is KGHDR, CDR2 SFDVKD. The CDR3 is CATSGIGVGQETQYF. CDR3 coding DNA: TGTGCCACCAGTGGAATCGGGGTTGGGCAAGAGACCCAGTACTTC.